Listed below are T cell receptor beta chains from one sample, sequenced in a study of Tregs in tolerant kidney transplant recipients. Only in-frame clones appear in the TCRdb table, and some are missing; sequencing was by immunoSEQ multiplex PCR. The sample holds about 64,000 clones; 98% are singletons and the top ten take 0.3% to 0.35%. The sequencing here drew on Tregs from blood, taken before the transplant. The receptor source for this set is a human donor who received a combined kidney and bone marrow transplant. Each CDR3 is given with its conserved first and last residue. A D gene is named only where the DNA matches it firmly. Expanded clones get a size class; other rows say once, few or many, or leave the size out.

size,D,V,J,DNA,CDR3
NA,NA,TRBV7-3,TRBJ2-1,TGTGCCAGCAGCCCAGAAGGGGCGAGCTCCTACAATGAGCAGTTCTTC,CASSPEGASSYNEQFF
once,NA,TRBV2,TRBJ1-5,TGTGCCAGCAGTTATACAGGTTACAGCAATCAGCCCCAGCATTTT,CASSYTGYSNQPQHF
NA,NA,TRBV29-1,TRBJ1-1,TGCAGCGTTGTAGTCAGGTCGAACACTGAAGCTTTCTTT,CSVVVRSNTEAFF
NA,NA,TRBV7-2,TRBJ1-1,TGTGCCAGCAGCTTAGTGGGCATGAACACTGAAGCTTTCTTT,CASSLVGMNTEAFF
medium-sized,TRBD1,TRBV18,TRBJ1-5,TGTGCCAGCTCACCCGGGACAGGCCAGTATCAGCCCCAGCATTTT,CASSPGTGQYQPQHF
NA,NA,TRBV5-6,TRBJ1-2,TGTGCCAGCAGCTTGGTCAATAACTATGGCTACACCTTC,CASSLVNNYGYTF
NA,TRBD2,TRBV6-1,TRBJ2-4,TGTGCCAGCAGTGAACGACTAGCGGGGGGGCGGGCCAAAAACATTCAGTACTTC,CASSERLAGGRAKNIQYF
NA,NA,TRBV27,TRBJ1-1,TGTGCCAGCAGGAGATCGGGAGGGGACGTAGCTTTCTTT,CASRRSGGDVAFF
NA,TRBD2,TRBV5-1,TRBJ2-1,TGCGCCAGCAGCAATAGCGGGGGGGCAATCGATGAGCAGTTCTTC,CASSNSGGAIDEQFF
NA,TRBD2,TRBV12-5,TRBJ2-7,TGTGCTAGTGGTTTGATGCGGGAGGGCACTCTGTACGAGCAGTACTTC,CASGLMREGTLYEQYF
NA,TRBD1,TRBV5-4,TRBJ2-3,TGTGCCAGCAGCTCTGGACAGGGGGCTAATTATTTT,CASSSGQGANYF
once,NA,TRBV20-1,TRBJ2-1,TGCAGCTCGGCCGGTGGGGGGGAGCAGTTCTTC,CSSAGGGEQFF
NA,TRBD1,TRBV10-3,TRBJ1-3,TGTGCCACCATCCCCGGGACAGGGGCTGGAAACACCATATATTTT,CATIPGTGAGNTIYF
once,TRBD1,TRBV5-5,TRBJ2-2,TGTGCCAGCAGCTTACTGTTCGTTATTAGGGACAGGGCGAACACCGGGGAGCTGTTTTTT,CASSLLFVIRDRANTGELFF
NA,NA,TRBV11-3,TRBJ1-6,TGTGCCAGCAGCCAGGGCTCCTATAATTCACCCCTCCACTTT,CASSQGSYNSPLHF
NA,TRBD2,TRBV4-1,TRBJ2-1,TGCGCCAGCAGCGCTAGCGGGAGCAGCTACAATGAGCAGTTCTTC,CASSASGSSYNEQFF
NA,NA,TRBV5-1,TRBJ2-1,TGCGCCAGCAGCTTTCCGGGAGTGCACAATGAGCAGTTCTTC,CASSFPGVHNEQFF
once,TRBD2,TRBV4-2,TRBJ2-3,TGTGCCAGCAGCCAGAGACTTTTAGCGGGGGGGGTCACAGATACGCAGTATTTT,CASSQRLLAGGVTDTQYF
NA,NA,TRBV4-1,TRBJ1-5,TGCGCCAGCAGCCAAGAAGCAGGTCTGTATAACAATCAGCCCCAGCATTTT,CASSQEAGLYNNQPQHF
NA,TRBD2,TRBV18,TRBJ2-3,TGTGCCAGCTCACTACGGGCTAGCGGGGGAGATACGCAGTATTTT,CASSLRASGGDTQYF
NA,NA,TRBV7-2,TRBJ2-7,TGTGCCAGCAGCTTAGGAGGACAGTACGAGCAGTACTTC,CASSLGGQYEQYF
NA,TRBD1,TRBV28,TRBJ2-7,TGTGCCAGCAGTTTCGCGGGGAGGGACAGGGCCTACGAGCAGTACTTC,CASSFAGRDRAYEQYF
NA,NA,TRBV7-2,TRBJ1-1,TGTGCCAGCAGTACACAGGGCGGTAAAGCGGCTTTCTTT,CASSTQGGKAAFF
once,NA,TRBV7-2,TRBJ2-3,TGTGCCAGCAGCCCTAACGGAGGAGGCACAGATACGCAGTATTTT,CASSPNGGGTDTQYF
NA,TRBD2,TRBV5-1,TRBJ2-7,TGCGCCAGCAGCCGCGGGACTAGTGTCGACGAGCAGTACTTC,CASSRGTSVDEQYF